Described below is a single T cell receptor (beta chain) sequence and its context. At one end the junction does not follow the germline gene, possibly because of a read error. This entry is derived from a study of response to subunit inactivated influenza vaccine. TCRdb reprocessed the RT-PCR reads via MiXCR and lists one record per CDR3 protein. The repertoire includes approximately 570,000 distinct CDR3 sequences, 7.5% to 8.5% of them detected once, and 10% to 15% sits in the top ten. The germline CDR1 and CDR2 sequences are DFQATT and SNEGSKA (reference sequence). The CDR3 sequence is 13 residues long.

The chain recombines TRBV20-1 with TRBJ1-4, with TRBD1 as a possible D gene (5 bases). The receptor was isolated from a man between 50 and 75 years old who received an inactivated influenza vaccine. Here the sequenced sample was PBMCs from blood, taken about 23 months after vaccination. This CDR3 reads CCAFDSQGEKLFF. CDR3 DNA sequence: TGCTGTGCTTTTGACAGTCAGGGTGAAAAACTGTTTTTT.